The following is a T cell receptor (beta chain) sequence with its context. This clonotype showed up many times. There is no known antigen for this receptor. Within one base of it there is no much larger clone, and no base qualities were kept. From the cysteine through the phenylalanine, the CDR3 covers 14 amino acids. Of all the DNA, just the CDR3 is kept, 42 bases in frame from base 1. Based on the germline V gene, the CDR1 and CDR2 sequences are MGHRA and YSYEKL. The trim is 4 bases for V and 4 bases for J, with a gap of 12 bases between the germline ends. The data are from a study of beta chain bispecific antibodies for T cell cancers (dated by TCRdb to the early 2020s). For the study in its entirety: T cells from healthy donors were cocultured with T cell leukemia lines in the presence of bispecific antibodies, after which the depletion of each TRBV family was measured by TRBV sequencing of the surviving cells. Surface TRBV12 (TRBV12-3) was expressed by Jurkat cells, and surface TRBV5-5 was expressed by HPB-ALL cells.

Unique molecular identifier barcodes were incorporated into the libraries and were used for clonotype quantification. Qiagen AllPrep DNA/RNA Micro kits were used to isolate total RNA, and an Agilent TapeStation was used to check RNA quality. TCR beta libraries were built by 5' RACE: cDNA synthesis followed by two PCR steps using TCR beta constant-region gene-specific primers. TCR beta libraries were sequenced on an Illumina MiSeq platform. The source study handled its data this way. MIGEC, MiXCR and VDJtools were used for read processing. The frequency of each clonotype was calculated as the fraction of all unique molecular identifiers in the sample that belonged to that clonotype. Any TRBV gene that IMGT lists as a pseudogene or open reading frame, and is therefore nonfunctional, such as TRBV1, TRBV12-1 and TRBV21, was left out. The raw public data were reprocessed by TCRdb itself: fastp quality trimming at Q25, MiXCR clonotype calling, in-frame beta chains only. For every CDR3 protein sequence, its rows merge into one entry that carries the most common genes and DNA. It is TCRdb's table, rather than the study itself, that gives the V and J calls and clone size. This sample has about 20,000 distinct CDR3 sequences in its table, and just over 2% of those were observed once. Over 5% of the sample comes from the top ten.

The sample's treatment or condition label, decoded: alpha-V12: anti-TRBV12 scFv linked to anti-CD3 scFv. T cells were expanded from blood mononuclear cells for about 3 days with either the anti-CD3 antibody OKT3 or CD3/CD28 Dynabeads. The anti-TRBV12 bispecific sample came from a coculture of Jurkat leukemia cells with normal T cells, compared against an anti-CD19 bispecific control coculture. Expanded T cells were maintained in RPMI 1640 supplemented with roughly 9.2% fetal bovine serum, recombinant human IL-2 (about 100 IU/ml) and IL-7 (about 5.1 ng/ml). Each coculture contained 5 x 10^4 or so normal T cells, 5 x 10^4 or so target cells and bispecific antibody in around 110 ul and was incubated for 15 to 20 hours at 37 degrees C. Each bispecific antibody consisted of two single-chain variable fragments expressed in a single-chain diabody format with a His tag. Effector T cells came from healthy human donors; peripheral blood mononuclear cells were isolated from leukapheresis samples by Ficoll density gradient centrifugation.

Overall study outcomes, separate from this receptor: Leukemia cell line cells were mixed with normal T cells in each sequenced sample, and most of the targeted TRBV signal was derived from the leukemia cells rather than from the normal T cells. Relative to anti-CD19, anti-TRBV12 exposure cut the share of total TRBV signal from TRBV12-3 by 98.9%, while TRBV12-4 dropped by roughly 38%, which was not significant. Cross-reactivity of the anti-TRBV5-5 antibody with TRBV5-6 was attributed to high sequence similarity between the two genes. Apart from the targeted and closely related genes, all other TRBV family members appeared unaffected by the TRBV-directed bispecific antibodies.

Sequencing was performed on healthy donor T cells cultured with leukemia cells, taken from a culture containing a bispecific antibody targeting TCR Vbeta12. The chain is assembled from TRBV4-1 and TRBJ2-3; TRBD1 is perhaps the D gene, given 5 matching bases. This clonotype was obtained from a human donor in good health. Some clones in this sample may be carry-over from other donors' samples. The CDR3 protein: CASSPTEGADTQYF. The bases read TGCGCCAGCAGCCCCACCGAAGGGGCAGATACGCAGTATTTT.